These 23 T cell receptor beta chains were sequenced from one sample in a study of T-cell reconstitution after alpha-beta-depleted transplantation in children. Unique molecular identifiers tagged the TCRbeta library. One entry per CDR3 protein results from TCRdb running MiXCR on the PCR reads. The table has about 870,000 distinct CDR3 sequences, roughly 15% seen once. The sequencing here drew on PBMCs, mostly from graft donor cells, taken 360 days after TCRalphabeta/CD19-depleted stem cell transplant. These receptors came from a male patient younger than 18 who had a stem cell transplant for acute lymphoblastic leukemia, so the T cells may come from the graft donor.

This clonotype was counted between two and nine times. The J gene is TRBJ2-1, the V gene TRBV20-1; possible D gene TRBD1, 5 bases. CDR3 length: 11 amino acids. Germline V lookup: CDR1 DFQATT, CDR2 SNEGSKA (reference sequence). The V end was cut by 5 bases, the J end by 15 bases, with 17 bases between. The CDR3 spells CSAYINRFWFF. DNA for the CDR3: TGCAGTGCTTACATCAACAGGTTCTGGTTCTTC.

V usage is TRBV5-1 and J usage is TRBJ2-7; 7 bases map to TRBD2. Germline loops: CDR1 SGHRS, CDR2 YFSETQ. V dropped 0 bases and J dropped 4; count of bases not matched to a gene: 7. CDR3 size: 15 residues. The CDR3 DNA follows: TGCGCCAGCAGCTTGGTGCCTAGCGGAACTTACGAGCAGTACTTC. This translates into CASSLVPSGTYEQYF.

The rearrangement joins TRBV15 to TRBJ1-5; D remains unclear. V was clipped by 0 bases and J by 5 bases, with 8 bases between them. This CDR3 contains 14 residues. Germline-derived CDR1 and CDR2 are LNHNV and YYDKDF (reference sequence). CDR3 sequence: CATSRDVSHQPQHF. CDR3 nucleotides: TGTGCCACCAGCAGAGATGTCAGCCATCAGCCCCAGCATTTT.

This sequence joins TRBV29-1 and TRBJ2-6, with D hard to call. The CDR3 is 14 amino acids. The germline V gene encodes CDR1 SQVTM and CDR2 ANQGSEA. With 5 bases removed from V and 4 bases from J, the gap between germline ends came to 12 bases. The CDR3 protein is CSVSGGGGANVLTF. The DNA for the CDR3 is TGCAGCGTTTCAGGCGGTGGCGGGGCCAACGTCCTGACTTTC.

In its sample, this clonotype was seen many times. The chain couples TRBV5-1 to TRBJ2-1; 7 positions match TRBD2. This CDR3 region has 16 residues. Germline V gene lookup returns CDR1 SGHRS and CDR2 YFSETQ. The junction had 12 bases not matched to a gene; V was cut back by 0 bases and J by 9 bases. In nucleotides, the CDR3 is TGCGCCAGCAGCTTGGGTGCGGGGGTAGCGTTGGGTGAGCAGTTCTTC. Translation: CASSLGAGVALGEQFF.

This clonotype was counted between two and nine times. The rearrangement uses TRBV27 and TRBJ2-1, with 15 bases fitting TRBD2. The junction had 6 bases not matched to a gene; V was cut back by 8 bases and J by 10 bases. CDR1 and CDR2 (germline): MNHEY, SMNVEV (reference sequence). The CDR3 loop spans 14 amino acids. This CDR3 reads CASGPGLAGGEQFF. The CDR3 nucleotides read TGTGCCAGCGGGCCGGGACTAGCGGGAGGCGAGCAGTTCTTC.

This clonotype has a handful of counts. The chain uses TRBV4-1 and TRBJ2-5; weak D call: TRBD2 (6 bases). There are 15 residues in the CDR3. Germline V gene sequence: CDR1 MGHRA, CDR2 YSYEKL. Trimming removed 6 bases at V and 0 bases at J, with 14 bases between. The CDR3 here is CASRKLGGNQETQYF. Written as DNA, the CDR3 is TGCGCCAGCAGAAAATTGGGGGGAAACCAAGAGACCCAGTACTTC.

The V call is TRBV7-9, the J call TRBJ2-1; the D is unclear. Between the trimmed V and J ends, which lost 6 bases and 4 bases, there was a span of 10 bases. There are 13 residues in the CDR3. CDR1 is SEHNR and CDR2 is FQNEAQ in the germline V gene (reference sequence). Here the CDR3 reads CASSSFLYNEQFF. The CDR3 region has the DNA TGTGCCAGCAGTTCTTTTTTGTACAATGAGCAGTTCTTC. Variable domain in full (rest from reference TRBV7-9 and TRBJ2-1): DTGVSQNPRHKITKRGQNVTFRCDPISEHNRLYWYRQTLGQGPEFLTYFQNEAQLEKSRLLSDRFSAERPKGSFSTLEIQRTEQGDSAMYLCASSSFLYNEQFFGPGTRLTVL.

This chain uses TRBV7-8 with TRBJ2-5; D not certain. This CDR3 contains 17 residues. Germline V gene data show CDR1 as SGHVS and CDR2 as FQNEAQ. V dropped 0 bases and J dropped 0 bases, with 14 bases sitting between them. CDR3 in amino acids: CASSLALRGWYQETQYF. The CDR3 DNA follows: TGTGCCAGCAGCTTAGCCCTTCGTGGGTGGTACCAAGAGACCCAGTACTTC.

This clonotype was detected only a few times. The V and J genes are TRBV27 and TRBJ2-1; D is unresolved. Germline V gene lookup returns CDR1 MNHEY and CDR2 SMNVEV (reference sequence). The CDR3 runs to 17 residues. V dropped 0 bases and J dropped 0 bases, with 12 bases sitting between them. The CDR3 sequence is CASSLSLDTFSYNEQFF. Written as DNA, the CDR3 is TGTGCCAGCAGTTTATCGCTAGACACATTCTCCTACAATGAGCAGTTCTTC.

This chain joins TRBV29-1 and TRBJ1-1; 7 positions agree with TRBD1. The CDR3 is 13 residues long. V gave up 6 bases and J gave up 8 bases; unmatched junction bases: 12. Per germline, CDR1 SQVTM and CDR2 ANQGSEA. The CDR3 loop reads CSVPDRATGEAFF. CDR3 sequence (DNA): TGCAGCGTCCCCGACAGGGCCACTGGGGAAGCTTTCTTT.

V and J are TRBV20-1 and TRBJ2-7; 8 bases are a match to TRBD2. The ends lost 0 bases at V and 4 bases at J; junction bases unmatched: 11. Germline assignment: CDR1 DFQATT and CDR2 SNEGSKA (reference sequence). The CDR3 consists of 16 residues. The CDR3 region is CSARDPLGREEYEQYF. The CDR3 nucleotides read TGCAGTGCTAGAGATCCCTTGGGGCGGGAGGAATACGAGCAGTACTTC.

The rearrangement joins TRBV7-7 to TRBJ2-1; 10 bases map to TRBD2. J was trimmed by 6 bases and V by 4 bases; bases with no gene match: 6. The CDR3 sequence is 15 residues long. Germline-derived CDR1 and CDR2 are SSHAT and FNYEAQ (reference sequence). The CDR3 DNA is TGTGCCAGCAGCTCGACTAGCGGGCCTTTCAATGAGCAGTTCTTC. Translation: CASSSTSGPFNEQFF.

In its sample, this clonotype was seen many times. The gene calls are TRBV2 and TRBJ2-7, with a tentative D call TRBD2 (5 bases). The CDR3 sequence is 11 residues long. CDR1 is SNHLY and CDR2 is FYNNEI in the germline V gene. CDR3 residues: CKSGYLYEQYF. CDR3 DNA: TGTAAAAGCGGTTATCTCTACGAGCAGTACTTC.

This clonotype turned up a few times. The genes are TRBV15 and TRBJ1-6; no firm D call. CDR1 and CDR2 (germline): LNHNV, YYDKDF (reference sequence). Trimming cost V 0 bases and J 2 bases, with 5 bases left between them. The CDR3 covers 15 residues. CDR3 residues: CATSRDIPYNSPLHF. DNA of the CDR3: TGTGCCACCAGCAGAGATATCCCCTATAATTCACCCCTCCACTTT.

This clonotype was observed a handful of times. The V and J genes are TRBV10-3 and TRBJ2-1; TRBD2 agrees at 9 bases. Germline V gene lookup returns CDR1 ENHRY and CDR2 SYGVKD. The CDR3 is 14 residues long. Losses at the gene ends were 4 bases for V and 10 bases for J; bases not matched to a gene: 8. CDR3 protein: CAISAGGRGREQFF. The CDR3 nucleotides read TGTGCCATCAGTGCTGGCGGGAGGGGGAGGGAGCAGTTCTTC.

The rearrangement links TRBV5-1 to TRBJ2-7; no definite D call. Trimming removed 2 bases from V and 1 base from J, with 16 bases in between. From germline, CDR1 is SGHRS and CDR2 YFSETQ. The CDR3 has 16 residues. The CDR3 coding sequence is TGCGCCAGCAGCTTAGGGTTTTTAGGAGTGTCCTACGAGCAGTACTTC. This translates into CASSLGFLGVSYEQYF.

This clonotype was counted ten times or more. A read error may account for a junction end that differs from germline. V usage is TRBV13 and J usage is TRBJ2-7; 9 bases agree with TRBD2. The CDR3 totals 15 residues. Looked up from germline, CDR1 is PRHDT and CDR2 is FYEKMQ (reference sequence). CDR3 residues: CASSLGSGRTYEQYF. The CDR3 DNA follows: TGTGCCAGCAGCCTAGGGAGCGGGAGGACCTACGAGCAGTACTTC. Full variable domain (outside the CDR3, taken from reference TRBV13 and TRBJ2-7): AAGVIQSPRHLIKEKRETATLKCYPIPRHDTVYWYQQGPGQDPQFLISFYEKMQSDKGSIPDRFSAQQFSDYHSELNMSSLELGDSALYFCASSLGSGRTYEQYFGPGTRLTVT.

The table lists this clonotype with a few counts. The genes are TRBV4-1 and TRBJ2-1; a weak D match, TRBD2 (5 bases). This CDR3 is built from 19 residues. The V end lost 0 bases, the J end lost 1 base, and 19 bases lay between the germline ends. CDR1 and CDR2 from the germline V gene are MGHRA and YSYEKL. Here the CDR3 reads CASSQDEGSTSRSYNEQFF. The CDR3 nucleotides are TGCGCCAGCAGCCAAGACGAGGGATCGACGAGTAGGTCCTACAATGAGCAGTTCTTC.

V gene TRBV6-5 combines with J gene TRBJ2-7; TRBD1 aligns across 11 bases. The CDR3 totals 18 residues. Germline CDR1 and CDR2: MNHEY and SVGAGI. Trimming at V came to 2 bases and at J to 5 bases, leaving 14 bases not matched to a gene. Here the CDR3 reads CASSYTDRGRLQGHEQYF. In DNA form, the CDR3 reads TGTGCCAGCAGTTACACGGACAGGGGGCGTTTACAAGGCCACGAGCAGTACTTC.

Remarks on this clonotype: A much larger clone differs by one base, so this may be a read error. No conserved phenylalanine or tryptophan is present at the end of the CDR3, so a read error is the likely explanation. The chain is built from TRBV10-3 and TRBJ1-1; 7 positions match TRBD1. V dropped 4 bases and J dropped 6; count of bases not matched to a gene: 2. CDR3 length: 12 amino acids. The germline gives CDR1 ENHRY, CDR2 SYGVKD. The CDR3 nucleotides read TGTGCCATCAGTGGGACAGGCCCTGAAGCTTTCTGT. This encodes CAISGTGPEAFC.

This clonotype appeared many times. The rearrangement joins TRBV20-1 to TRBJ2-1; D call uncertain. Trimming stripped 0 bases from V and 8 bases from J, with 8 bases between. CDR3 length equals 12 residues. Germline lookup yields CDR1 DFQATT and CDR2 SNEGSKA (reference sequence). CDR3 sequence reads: CSARDLRYEQFF. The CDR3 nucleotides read TGCAGTGCTAGAGATTTGCGCTATGAGCAGTTCTTC.

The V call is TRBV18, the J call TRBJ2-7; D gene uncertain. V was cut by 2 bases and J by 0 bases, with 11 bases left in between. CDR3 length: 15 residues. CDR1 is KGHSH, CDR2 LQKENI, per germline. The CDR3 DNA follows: TGTGCCAGCTCACCAGTCGCTCGAAGCTCCTACGAGCAGTACTTC. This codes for CASSPVARSSYEQYF.